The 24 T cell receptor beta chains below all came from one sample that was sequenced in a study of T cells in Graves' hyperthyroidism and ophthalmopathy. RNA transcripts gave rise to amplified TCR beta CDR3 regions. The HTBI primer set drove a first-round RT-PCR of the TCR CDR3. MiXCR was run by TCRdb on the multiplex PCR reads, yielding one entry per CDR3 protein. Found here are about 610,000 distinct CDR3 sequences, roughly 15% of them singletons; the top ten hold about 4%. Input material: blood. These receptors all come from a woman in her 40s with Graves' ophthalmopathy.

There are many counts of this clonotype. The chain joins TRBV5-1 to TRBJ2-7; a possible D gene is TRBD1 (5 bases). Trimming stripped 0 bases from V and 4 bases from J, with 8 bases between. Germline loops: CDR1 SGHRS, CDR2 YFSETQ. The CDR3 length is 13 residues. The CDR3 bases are TGCGCCAGCAGCTTGGGGACACCGTACGAGCAGTACTTC. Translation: CASSLGTPYEQYF. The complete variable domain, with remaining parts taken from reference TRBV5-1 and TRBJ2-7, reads KAGVTQTPRYLIKTRGQQVTLSCSPISGHRSVSWYQQTPGQGLQFLFEYFSETQRNKGNFPGRFSGRQFSNSRSEMNVSTLELGDSALYLCASSLGTPYEQYFGPGTRLTVT.

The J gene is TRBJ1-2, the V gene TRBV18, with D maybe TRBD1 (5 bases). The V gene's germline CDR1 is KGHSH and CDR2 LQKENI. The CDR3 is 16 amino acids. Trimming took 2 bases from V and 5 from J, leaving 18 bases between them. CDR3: CASSPRGGGDGYGYTF. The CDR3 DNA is TGTGCCAGCTCACCAAGAGGCGGGGGAGACGGATATGGCTACACCTTC.

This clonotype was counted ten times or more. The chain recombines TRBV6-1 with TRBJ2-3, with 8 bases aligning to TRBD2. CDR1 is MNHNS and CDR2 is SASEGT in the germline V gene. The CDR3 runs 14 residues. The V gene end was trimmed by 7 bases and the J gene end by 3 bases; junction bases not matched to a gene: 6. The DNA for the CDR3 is TGTGCCAGCAAAGAGGTAGCGGGGACAGATACGCAGTATTTT. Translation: CASKEVAGTDTQYF.

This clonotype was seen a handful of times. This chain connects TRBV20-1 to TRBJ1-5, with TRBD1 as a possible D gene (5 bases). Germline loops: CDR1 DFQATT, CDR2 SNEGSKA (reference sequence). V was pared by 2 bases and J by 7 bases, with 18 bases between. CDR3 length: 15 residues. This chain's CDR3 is CSARILVGQEQPQHF. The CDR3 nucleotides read TGCAGTGCTAGAATTCTCGTGGGGCAGGAACAGCCCCAGCATTTT.

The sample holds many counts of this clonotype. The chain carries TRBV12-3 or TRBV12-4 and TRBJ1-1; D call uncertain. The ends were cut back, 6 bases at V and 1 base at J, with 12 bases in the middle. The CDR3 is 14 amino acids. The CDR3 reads CASSVGQTNTEAFF. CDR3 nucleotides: TGTGCCAGCAGCGTAGGGCAGACGAACACTGAAGCTTTCTTT.

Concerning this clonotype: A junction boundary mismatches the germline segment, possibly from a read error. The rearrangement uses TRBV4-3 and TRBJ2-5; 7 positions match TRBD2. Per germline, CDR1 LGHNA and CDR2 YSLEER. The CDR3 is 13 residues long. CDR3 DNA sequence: TGCGCCGGGGGGAGGGAACGCCAAGAGACCCAGTGCTTC. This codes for CAGGRERQETQCF.

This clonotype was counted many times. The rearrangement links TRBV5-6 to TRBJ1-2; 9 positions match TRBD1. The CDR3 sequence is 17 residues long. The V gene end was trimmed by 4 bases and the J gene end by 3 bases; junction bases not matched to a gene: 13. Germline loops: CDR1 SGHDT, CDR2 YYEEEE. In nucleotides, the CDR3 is TGTGCCAGCAGCGTCCGGGACAGGGACATTGGGTACTATGGCTACACCTTC. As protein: CASSVRDRDIGYYGYTF.

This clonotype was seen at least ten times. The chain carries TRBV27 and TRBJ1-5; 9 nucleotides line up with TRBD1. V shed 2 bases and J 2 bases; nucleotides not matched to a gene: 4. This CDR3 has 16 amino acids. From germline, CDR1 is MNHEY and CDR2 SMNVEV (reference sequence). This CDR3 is CASSLGTGRGNQPQHF. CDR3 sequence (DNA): TGTGCCAGCAGTTTAGGGACAGGGAGAGGCAATCAGCCCCAGCATTTT.

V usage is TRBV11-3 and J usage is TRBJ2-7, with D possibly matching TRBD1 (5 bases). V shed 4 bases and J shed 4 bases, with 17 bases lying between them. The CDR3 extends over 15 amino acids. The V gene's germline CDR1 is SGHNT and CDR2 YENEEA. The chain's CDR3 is CASSSTGEFRYEQYF. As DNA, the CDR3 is TGTGCCAGCAGCTCCACAGGCGAGTTTCGGTACGAGCAGTACTTC. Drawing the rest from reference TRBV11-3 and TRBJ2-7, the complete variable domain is EAGVVQSPRYKIIEKKQPVAFWCNPISGHNTLYWYLQNLGQGPELLIRYENEEAVDDSQLPKDRFSAERLKGVDSTLKIQPAELGDSAVYLCASSSTGEFRYEQYFGPGTRLTVT.

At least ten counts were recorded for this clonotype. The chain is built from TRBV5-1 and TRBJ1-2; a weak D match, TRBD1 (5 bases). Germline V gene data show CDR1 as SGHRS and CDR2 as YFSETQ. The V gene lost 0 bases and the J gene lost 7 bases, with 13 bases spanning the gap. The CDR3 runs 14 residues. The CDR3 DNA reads TGCGCCAGCAGCTTGGAGGGGTGGCCGGCTGGCTACACCTTC. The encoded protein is CASSLEGWPAGYTF.

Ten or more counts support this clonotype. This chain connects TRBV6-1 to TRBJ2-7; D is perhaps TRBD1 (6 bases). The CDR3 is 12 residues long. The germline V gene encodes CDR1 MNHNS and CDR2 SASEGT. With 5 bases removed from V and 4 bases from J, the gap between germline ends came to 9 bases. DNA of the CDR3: TGTGCCAGCAGTAAGACAGGTTACGAGCAGTACTTC. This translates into CASSKTGYEQYF.

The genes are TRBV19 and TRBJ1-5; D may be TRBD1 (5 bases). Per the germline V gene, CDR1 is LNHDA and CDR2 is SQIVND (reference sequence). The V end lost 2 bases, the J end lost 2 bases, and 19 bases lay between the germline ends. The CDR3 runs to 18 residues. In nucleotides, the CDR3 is TGTGCCAGTAGTATAAGTCTTTTCGTAGGGGCGGGCAATCAGCCCCAGCATTTT. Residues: CASSISLFVGAGNQPQHF.

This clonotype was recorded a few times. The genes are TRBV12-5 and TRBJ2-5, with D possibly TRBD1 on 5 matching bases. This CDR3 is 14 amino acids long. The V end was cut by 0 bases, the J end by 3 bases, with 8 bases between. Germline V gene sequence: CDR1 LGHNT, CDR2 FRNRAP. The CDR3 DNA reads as TGTGCTAGTGGTTTGGTACCAGGGAAAGAGACCCAGTACTTC. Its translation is CASGLVPGKETQYF.

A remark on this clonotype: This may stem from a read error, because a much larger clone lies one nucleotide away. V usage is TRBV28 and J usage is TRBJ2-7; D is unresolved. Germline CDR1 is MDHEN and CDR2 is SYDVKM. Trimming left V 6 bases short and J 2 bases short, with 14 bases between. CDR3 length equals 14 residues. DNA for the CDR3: TGTGCCAGCAGCCAAGAACTTAGCCCCTACGAGCAGTACTTC. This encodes CASSQELSPYEQYF. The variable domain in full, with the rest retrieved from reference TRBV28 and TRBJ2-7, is DVKVTQSSRYLVKRTGEKVFLECVQDMDHENMFWYRQDPGLGLRLIYFSYDVKMKEKGDIPEGYSVSREKKERFSLILESASTNQTSMYLCASSQELSPYEQYFGPGTRLTVT.

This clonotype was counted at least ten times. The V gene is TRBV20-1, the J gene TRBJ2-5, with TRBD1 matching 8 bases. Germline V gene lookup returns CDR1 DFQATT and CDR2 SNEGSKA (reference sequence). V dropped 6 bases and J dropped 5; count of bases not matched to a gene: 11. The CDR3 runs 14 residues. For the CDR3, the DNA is TGCAGTGCACTCCAGGGGGCAGGAAGTGAGACCCAGTACTTC. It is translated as CSALQGAGSETQYF.

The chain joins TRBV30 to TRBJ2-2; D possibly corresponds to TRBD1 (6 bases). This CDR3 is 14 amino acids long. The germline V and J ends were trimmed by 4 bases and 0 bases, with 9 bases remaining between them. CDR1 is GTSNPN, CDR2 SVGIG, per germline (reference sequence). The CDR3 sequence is CAWKRTANTGELFF. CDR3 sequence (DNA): TGTGCCTGGAAAAGGACAGCGAACACCGGGGAGCTGTTTTTT. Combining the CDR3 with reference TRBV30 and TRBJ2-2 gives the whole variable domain SQTIHQWPATLVQPVGSPLSLECTVEGTSNPNLYWYRQAAGRGLQLLFYSVGIGQISSEVPQNLSASRPQDRQFILSSKKLLLSDSGFYLCAWKRTANTGELFFGEGSRLTVL.

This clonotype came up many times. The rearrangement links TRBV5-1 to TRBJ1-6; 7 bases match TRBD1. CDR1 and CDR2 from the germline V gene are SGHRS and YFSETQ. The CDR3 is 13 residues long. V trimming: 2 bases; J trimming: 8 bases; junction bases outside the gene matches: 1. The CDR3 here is CASSFDRDSPLHF. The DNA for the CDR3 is TGCGCCAGCAGCTTTGACAGGGATTCACCCCTCCACTTT.

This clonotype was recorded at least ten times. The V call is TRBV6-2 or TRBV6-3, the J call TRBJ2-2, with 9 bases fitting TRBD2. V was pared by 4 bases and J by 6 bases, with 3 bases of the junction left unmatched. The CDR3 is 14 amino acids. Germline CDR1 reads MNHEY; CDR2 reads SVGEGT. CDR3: CASSLAGVPGELFF. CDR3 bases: TGTGCCAGCAGTTTAGCGGGAGTTCCCGGGGAGCTGTTTTTT.

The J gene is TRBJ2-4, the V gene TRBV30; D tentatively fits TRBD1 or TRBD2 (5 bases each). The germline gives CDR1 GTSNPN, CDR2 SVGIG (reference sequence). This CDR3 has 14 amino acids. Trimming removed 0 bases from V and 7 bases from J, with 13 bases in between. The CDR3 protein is CAWSVRGAANIQYF. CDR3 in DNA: TGTGCCTGGAGTGTAAGAGGGGCAGCGAACATTCAGTACTTC.

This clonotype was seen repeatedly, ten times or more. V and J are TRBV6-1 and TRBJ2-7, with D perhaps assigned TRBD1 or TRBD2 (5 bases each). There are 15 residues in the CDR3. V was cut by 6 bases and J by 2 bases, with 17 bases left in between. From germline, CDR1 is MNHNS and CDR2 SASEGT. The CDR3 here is CASRRDLTPTYEQYF. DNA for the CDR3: TGTGCCAGCAGGAGGGACCTTACACCCACCTACGAGCAGTACTTC.

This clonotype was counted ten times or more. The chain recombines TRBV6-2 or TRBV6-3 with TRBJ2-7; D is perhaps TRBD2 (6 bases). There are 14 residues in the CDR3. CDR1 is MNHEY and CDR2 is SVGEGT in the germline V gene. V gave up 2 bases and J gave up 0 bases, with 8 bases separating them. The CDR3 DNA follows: TGTGCCAGCAGTTACGGGGGGATCTCCTACGAGCAGTACTTC. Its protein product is CASSYGGISYEQYF.

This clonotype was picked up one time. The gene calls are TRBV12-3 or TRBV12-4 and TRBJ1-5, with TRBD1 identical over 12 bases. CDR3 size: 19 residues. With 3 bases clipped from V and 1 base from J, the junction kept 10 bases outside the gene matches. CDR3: CASSFPTGTGGLSNQPQHF. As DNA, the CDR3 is TGTGCCAGCAGTTTCCCAACCGGGACAGGGGGCTTGAGCAATCAGCCCCAGCATTTT.

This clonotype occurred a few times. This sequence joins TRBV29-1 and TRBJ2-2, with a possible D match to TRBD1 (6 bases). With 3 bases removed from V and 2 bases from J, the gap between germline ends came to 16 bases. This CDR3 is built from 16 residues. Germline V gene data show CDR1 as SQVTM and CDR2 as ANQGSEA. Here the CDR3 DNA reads TGCAGCGTTGAGTGGTGTTTGGACAGCAACACCGGGGAGCTGTTTTTT. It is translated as CSVEWCLDSNTGELFF.

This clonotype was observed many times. The CDR3 DNA follows: TGTGCCAGCAGTTCACCTGGACCCCGGAGAGGGGAGACCCAGTACTTC. Protein product: CASSSPGPRRGETQYF. J is TRBJ2-5 and V is TRBV28; tentatively, D is TRBD2 (5 bases). CDR3 length: 16 residues. V lost 4 bases to trimming and J lost 5 bases, with 20 bases between them. CDR1 is MDHEN, CDR2 SYDVKM, per germline.